What follows are 31 T cell receptor beta chains derived from one specimen sequenced in a study of PD-L1 blockade in urothelial cancer. Profiled with immunoSEQ multiplex PCR; TCRdb holds only in-frame clones, not every one. Of more than 95,000 clones listed, approximately 90% are singletons. Time point of the sample: peripheral blood 6 weeks after treatment start. The specimen comprised PBMCs, sampled around atezolizumab (anti-PD-L1) treatment. The receptor set was obtained from a man between 60 and 75 years old with urothelial cancer.

The chain has TRBV5-5 and TRBJ2-2, with 10 bases that match TRBD2. This CDR3 region has 16 residues. Trimming at V came to 2 bases and at J to 4 bases, leaving 5 bases not matched to a gene. Per the germline V gene, CDR1 is SGHKS and CDR2 is YYEKEE (reference sequence). The CDR3 sequence: CASSFVASGSTGELFF. The CDR3 DNA reads TGTGCCAGCAGCTTTGTGGCTAGCGGGAGCACCGGGGAGCTGTTTTTT.

In its sample, this clone was seen a few times. This sequence joins TRBV2 and TRBJ2-7; possibly TRBD1 for D (7 bases). The CDR3 length is 11 residues. The V end lost 8 bases, the J end lost 6 bases, and 11 bases lay between the germline ends. Germline CDR1 reads SNHLY; CDR2 reads FYNNEI. The CDR3 bases are TGTGCCAGCCGCAGGGGGGTCGAGCAGTACTTC. It translates to CASRRGVEQYF.

This clone was found once. V usage is TRBV27 and J usage is TRBJ2-4; D is undetermined. Germline CDR1 reads MNHEY; CDR2 reads SMNVEV (reference sequence). The CDR3 extends over 13 amino acids. The V and J ends lost 3 bases and 0 bases respectively, with 3 bases between them. CDR3 residues: CASSFSAKNIQYF. CDR3 in DNA: TGTGCCAGCAGTTTCTCAGCCAAAAACATTCAGTACTTC.

The rearrangement links TRBV7-9 to TRBJ2-7; D perhaps matches TRBD1 (7 bases). Germline V CDR1 and CDR2: SEHNR, FQNEAQ (reference sequence). There are 15 residues in the CDR3. V was cut by 1 base and J by 0 bases, with 10 bases left in between. The CDR3 sequence is CASSLGQGGSYEQYF. The CDR3 DNA reads as TGTGCCAGCAGCTTAGGCCAGGGGGGCTCCTACGAGCAGTACTTC. The whole variable domain, filled in from reference TRBV7-9 and TRBJ2-7, reads DTGVSQNPRHKITKRGQNVTFRCDPISEHNRLYWYRQTLGQGPEFLTYFQNEAQLEKSRLLSDRFSAERPKGSFSTLEIQRTEQGDSAMYLCASSLGQGGSYEQYFGPGTRLTVT.

The chain combines TRBV2 with TRBJ1-4, with unresolved D. CDR3 length: 15 amino acids. The V end lost 8 bases, the J end lost 7 bases, and 20 bases lay between the germline ends. CDR1 SNHLY and CDR2 FYNNEI come from the germline V gene. For the CDR3, the DNA is TGTGCCAGCTCGAAACGGGGTGCGGCGACTGAAAAACTGTTTTTT. Encoded protein: CASSKRGAATEKLFF.

The chain joins TRBV28 to TRBJ1-2; D ambiguous. Germline CDR1 and CDR2: MDHEN and SYDVKM. This CDR3 contains 13 residues. Trimming removed 7 bases at V and 0 bases at J, with 9 bases between. The CDR3, as DNA: TGTGCCAGCATAAGGAGTTCTAACTATGGCTACACCTTC. This sequence encodes CASIRSSNYGYTF.

The chain has TRBV10-3 and TRBJ2-7, with D maybe TRBD2 (6 bases). V shed 2 bases and J shed 2 bases, with 10 bases lying between them. Germline loops: CDR1 ENHRY, CDR2 SYGVKD. The CDR3 covers 14 residues. This CDR3 reads CAISELAGTYEQYF. The CDR3 DNA sequence: TGTGCCATCAGTGAGCTCGCGGGAACCTACGAGCAGTACTTC.

The chain employs TRBV6-4 and TRBJ1-5, with 10 nucleotides matching TRBD1. Germline values: CDR1 MRHNA, CDR2 SNTAGT. V lost 5 bases and J lost 0; bases outside the gene matches: 4. There are 16 residues in the CDR3. The DNA of the CDR3 is TGTGCCAGCAGTTCGGACAGGGGGATTAGCAATCAGCCCCAGCATTTT. Translated, it gives CASSSDRGISNQPQHF.

CDR3 DNA: TGTGCTAGTGGTACACAGGACAGTCCCTATAATTCACCCCTCCACTTT. This codes for CASGTQDSPYNSPLHF. This rearrangement joins TRBV12-5 to TRBJ1-6; D might be TRBD1 (6 bases). V lost 5 bases, J lost 2 bases, and 13 bases lay in between. The germline V gene has CDR1 LGHNT and CDR2 FRNRAP. The CDR3 has 16 residues.

V is TRBV5-6 and J is TRBJ2-1; 10 bases match TRBD1. The CDR3 totals 16 residues. Germline V lookup: CDR1 SGHDT, CDR2 YYEEEE. V dropped 3 bases and J dropped 6; count of bases not matched to a gene: 9. This CDR3 reads CASSSPGTGDVNEQFF. For the CDR3, the DNA is TGTGCCAGCAGCTCCCCCGGGACAGGGGATGTCAATGAGCAGTTCTTC.

The chain has TRBV28 and TRBJ2-7; possible D gene TRBD2, 5 bases. Germline loops: CDR1 MDHEN, CDR2 SYDVKM. The V and J ends lost 1 base and 7 bases respectively, with 8 bases between them. The CDR3 is made up of 12 amino acids. The CDR3 nucleotides read TGTGCCAGCAGTTTATCCCCGGGGGAGCAGTACTTC. Amino acid sequence: CASSLSPGEQYF.

As concerns this clone: The sample contains more than one DNA sequence encoding this CDR3. The gene calls are TRBV27 and TRBJ2-7; D uncertain. Germline-derived CDR1 and CDR2 are MNHEY and SMNVEV (reference sequence). The CDR3 contains 11 residues. V was shortened by 4 bases and J by 1 base, with 2 bases between the two germline ends. The CDR3, as DNA: TGTGCCAGCAGTTCTTCCTACGAGCAGTACTTC. Its protein product is CASSSSYEQYF.

This sequence joins TRBV19 and TRBJ2-1; 8 nucleotides align to TRBD1. The ends lost 10 bases at V and 4 bases at J; junction bases unmatched: 9. The CDR3 contains 14 residues. Germline CDR1 and CDR2: LNHDA and SQIVND (reference sequence). CDR3 coding DNA: TGTGCCACCCAGGGACAGGAAAATTACAATGAGCAGTTCTTC. Translation gives CATQGQENYNEQFF.

This clone was observed a handful of times. The rearrangement joins TRBV4-1 to TRBJ1-5; D not certain. The V and J ends lost 0 bases and 2 bases respectively, with 14 bases between them. Germline V gene sequence: CDR1 MGHRA, CDR2 YSYEKL. The CDR3 totals 17 residues. The CDR3 nucleotides are TGCGCCAGCAGCCAAGATTGGGAGGTTAAAGGCAATCAGCCCCAGCATTTT. The encoded protein is CASSQDWEVKGNQPQHF.

DNA of the CDR3: TGTGCCAGTGGACCGGACAGGGCCTATGGCTACACCTTC. Encoded protein: CASGPDRAYGYTF. This chain uses TRBV19 with TRBJ1-2, with 8 bases identical to TRBD1. Germline V lookup: CDR1 LNHDA, CDR2 SQIVND (reference sequence). V was pared by 8 bases and J by 4 bases, with 6 bases of the junction left unmatched. This CDR3 is 13 amino acids long.

As regards this clone: At the DNA level, this CDR3 is encoded by other sequences in the same sample as well. This rearrangement joins TRBV7-9 to TRBJ1-1, with 8 nucleotides matching TRBD1. Unmatched junction bases numbered 1, after V lost 2 bases and J lost 2 bases. This CDR3 has 14 amino acids. The germline V gene encodes CDR1 SEHNR and CDR2 FQNEAQ (reference sequence). The CDR3 protein is CASSLQGANTEAFF. CDR3 nucleotides: TGTGCCAGCAGCTTACAGGGGGCAAACACTGAAGCTTTCTTT.

The chain recombines TRBV29-1 with TRBJ1-3; D gene unclear. CDR1 is SQVTM and CDR2 is ANQGSEA in the germline V gene. V shed 5 bases and J shed 1 base, with 12 bases lying between them. The CDR3 consists of 14 residues. The chain's CDR3 is CSVLQPGSGNTIYF. CDR3 DNA sequence: TGCAGCGTTCTCCAGCCCGGGTCTGGAAACACCATATATTTT.

The chain couples TRBV9 to TRBJ2-3, with a possible D match to TRBD2 (6 bases). The germline V gene has CDR1 SGDLS and CDR2 YYNGEE. The CDR3 length is 15 residues. V lost 2 bases and J lost 4, with 14 bases in between. This CDR3 reads CASSVSSGGADTQYF. The CDR3 nucleotides are TGTGCCAGCAGCGTCTCATCCGGAGGGGCAGATACGCAGTATTTT.

This chain joins TRBV7-9 and TRBJ1-2; no definite D call. Germline values: CDR1 SEHNR, CDR2 FQNEAQ (reference sequence). There are 12 residues in the CDR3. Trimming left V 3 bases short and J 6 bases short, with 8 bases between. This chain's CDR3 is CASSFSIDGYTF. CDR3 bases: TGTGCCAGCAGCTTCAGTATTGATGGCTACACCTTC.

The count of this clone is one. CDR3 bases: TGTGCCAGCAGTTTCAGGGGGCGGAATCAGCCCCAGCATTTT. Translating it yields CASSFRGRNQPQHF. This chain links TRBV28 with TRBJ1-5, with TRBD1 matching over 8 bases. Germline assignment: CDR1 MDHEN and CDR2 SYDVKM. The ends lost 3 bases at V and 4 bases at J; junction bases unmatched: 2. The CDR3 is 14 residues long.

The chain carries TRBV28 and TRBJ1-2, with 7 bases aligning to TRBD1. V lost 5 bases, J lost 4 bases, and 7 bases stayed unmatched. Germline V gives CDR1 MDHEN, CDR2 SYDVKM. The length of the CDR3 is 14 residues. The CDR3 DNA is TGTGCCAGCAGTGATCCGACAGGGATCTATGGCTACACCTTC. It is translated as CASSDPTGIYGYTF.

The V call is TRBV6-5, the J call TRBJ1-1, with D tentatively TRBD1 (5 bases). Germline V gives CDR1 MNHEY, CDR2 SVGAGI. The CDR3 contains 14 residues. V shed 5 bases and J shed 5 bases, with 15 bases lying between them. Here the CDR3 DNA reads TGTGCCAGCAGTCCTCAGGGAGGTCGGACTGAAGCTTTCTTT. As protein: CASSPQGGRTEAFF.

This rearrangement joins TRBV6-1 to TRBJ1-1; 9 positions match TRBD1. Looked up from germline, CDR1 is MNHNS and CDR2 is SASEGT. Trimming at V came to 7 bases and at J to 3 bases, leaving 6 bases not matched to a gene. The CDR3 is 14 residues long. CDR3 amino acids: CASILRDRDTEAFF. CDR3 bases: TGTGCCAGCATACTCCGGGACAGGGACACTGAAGCTTTCTTT.

This clone was counted only a few times. This chain links TRBV6-4 with TRBJ2-2, with D possibly matching TRBD1 (6 bases). Germline CDR1 and CDR2: MRHNA and SNTAGT. The CDR3 sequence is 15 residues long. V was shortened by 6 bases and J by 3 bases, with 14 bases between the two germline ends. DNA for the CDR3: TGTGCCAGCAGCCCCGGACAGACTCACACCGGGGAGCTGTTTTTT. Encoded protein: CASSPGQTHTGELFF.

V usage is TRBV7-3 and J usage is TRBJ1-2; D perhaps matches TRBD1 (6 bases). From germline, CDR1 is SGHTA and CDR2 FQGTGA. The CDR3 consists of 14 residues. V lost 3 bases and J lost 3, with 11 bases in between. The CDR3 DNA is TGTGCCAGCAGCTTCGCAGGGGAAGACTATGGCTACACCTTC. Translation: CASSFAGEDYGYTF.

V gene TRBV6-5 combines with J gene TRBJ1-3; D is undetermined. This CDR3 comprises 13 residues. Between the trimmed V and J ends, which lost 5 bases and 4 bases, there was a span of 9 bases. CDR1 is MNHEY, CDR2 SVGAGI, per germline. The CDR3 spells CASSNEVGNTIYF. The CDR3 coding sequence is TGTGCCAGCAGTAACGAGGTGGGAAACACCATATATTTT.

The rearrangement uses TRBV6-5 and TRBJ2-7, with 8 nucleotides matching TRBD1. Germline CDR1 MNHEY, CDR2 SVGAGI. CDR3 length: 14 amino acids. The J segment lost 2 bases and the V segment lost 2 bases, leaving 2 bases of the junction unmatched. CDR3 nucleotide sequence: TGTGCCAGCAGTTACGGGACAGGAGCCTACGAGCAGTACTTC. It translates to CASSYGTGAYEQYF.

J is TRBJ1-1 and V is TRBV29-1; 9 bases are a match to TRBD1. There are 15 residues in the CDR3. J gave up 4 bases and V 5 bases, and 11 bases lay outside the gene matches. CDR1 and CDR2 (germline): SQVTM, ANQGSEA. The CDR3 loop is CSVKGQGIETTEAFF. In DNA form, the CDR3 reads TGCAGCGTTAAGGGACAGGGTATAGAGACCACTGAAGCTTTCTTT.

This clone was detected once. The chain combines TRBV7-2 with TRBJ2-7, with D possibly TRBD1 on 6 matching bases. The CDR3 is made up of 15 amino acids. V was clipped by 5 bases and J by 1 base, with 15 bases between them. Germline loops: CDR1 SGHTA, CDR2 FQGNSA. CDR3 protein: CASSRTGLESYEQYF. For the CDR3, the DNA is TGTGCCAGCAGCCGAACAGGGCTTGAGTCCTACGAGCAGTACTTC.

The chain couples TRBV19 to TRBJ2-2; TRBD2 matches 16 bases. The V gene end was trimmed by 3 bases and the J gene end by 6 bases; junction bases not matched to a gene: 10. Germline V lookup: CDR1 LNHDA, CDR2 SQIVND (reference sequence). The CDR3 is made up of 19 amino acids. The CDR3 DNA sequence: TGTGCCAGTAGTATGGATGGGACTAGCGGGGGGGCCGGGGCCGGGGAGCTGTTTTTT. Protein product: CASSMDGTSGGAGAGELFF.

The chain couples TRBV2 to TRBJ1-2, with D unclear. V was pared by 6 bases and J by 0 bases, with 8 bases between. Germline V gives CDR1 SNHLY, CDR2 FYNNEI. This CDR3 has 13 amino acids. CDR3 DNA: TGTGCCAGCAGGCGGGATCCTAACTATGGCTACACCTTC. Protein: CASRRDPNYGYTF. Based on the CDR3 plus reference TRBV2 and TRBJ1-2, the full variable domain is EPEVTQTPSHQVTQMGQEVILRCVPISNHLYFYWYRQILGQKVEFLVSFYNNEISEKSEIFDDQFSVERPDGSNFTLKIRSTKLEDSAMYFCASRRDPNYGYTFGSGTRLTVV.